The rows below give T cell receptor beta chains drawn from one sample of a study of T-cell reconstitution after alpha-beta-depleted transplantation in children. Via MiXCR, TCRdb re-called the PCR reads, giving one row per CDR3 protein. The sample consists of approximately 190,000 distinct CDR3 sequences, 6.3% of them appearing once. The sequences come from PBMCs, collected before TCRalphabeta/CD19-depleted stem cell transplant. Source of these receptors: a girl under two years old with combined immunodeficiency, due to receive a stem cell transplant. Both conserved end residues are part of each CDR3. D genes are given only for firm matches. A row's size may be missing; if present it is once, few, many or a size class.

d_call: -; v_call: TRBV4-3; cdr3_length: 17; clone_size: many; j_call: TRBJ2-7; cdr3_nt: TGCGCCAGCAGCCAAGATCCCCCACAGGGCTACGCCTACGAGCAGTACTTC; cdr3_aa: CASSQDPPQGYAYEQYF
d_call: -; v_call: TRBV29-1; cdr3_length: 13; clone_size: many; j_call: TRBJ2-2; cdr3_nt: TGCAGCGTTGGGGCTTCGAACACCGGGGAGCTGTTTTTT; cdr3_aa: CSVGASNTGELFF
d_call: -; v_call: TRBV20-1; cdr3_length: 14; clone_size: many; j_call: TRBJ2-3; cdr3_nt: TGCAGTGCTAGAAGTCAGATAGAAGGGGATACGCAGTATTTT; cdr3_aa: CSARSQIEGDTQYF
d_call: -; v_call: TRBV6-5; cdr3_length: 15; clone_size: many; j_call: TRBJ2-7; cdr3_nt: TGTGCCAGCAGTTACCGGTCGTCCGACTCCTACGAGCAGTACTTC; cdr3_aa: CASSYRSSDSYEQYF
d_call: TRBD2; v_call: TRBV30; cdr3_length: 14; clone_size: few; j_call: TRBJ2-1; cdr3_nt: TGTGCCTGGAATGCGGGGGGAGATTACAATGAGCAGTTCTTC; cdr3_aa: CAWNAGGDYNEQFF
d_call: -; v_call: TRBV2; cdr3_length: 11; clone_size: many; j_call: TRBJ2-3; cdr3_nt: TGTGCCTCCCAAGCATCAGATACGCAGTATTTT; cdr3_aa: CASQASDTQYF
d_call: TRBD2; v_call: TRBV20-1; cdr3_length: 13; clone_size: many; j_call: TRBJ2-1; cdr3_nt: TGCAGTGCTCGGACTAGCGGGAAGATTGAGCAGTTCTTC; cdr3_aa: CSARTSGKIEQFF
d_call: -; v_call: TRBV6-5; cdr3_length: 14; clone_size: many; j_call: TRBJ1-1; cdr3_nt: TGTGCCAGCAGTTACTGGGGGGAGGACACTGAAGCTTTCTTT; cdr3_aa: CASSYWGEDTEAFF
d_call: -; v_call: TRBV29-1; cdr3_length: 13; clone_size: many; j_call: TRBJ2-2; cdr3_nt: TGCAGCGTTGAGACGGAGAACACCGGGGAGCTGTTTTTT; cdr3_aa: CSVETENTGELFF
d_call: -; v_call: TRBV5-6; cdr3_length: 11; clone_size: few; j_call: TRBJ2-3; cdr3_nt: TGTGCCAGCAGCTTGTTGCATACGCAGTATTTT; cdr3_aa: CASSLLHTQYF
d_call: -; v_call: TRBV20-1; cdr3_length: 15; clone_size: once; j_call: TRBJ2-7; cdr3_nt: TGCAGTGCTAACCTTGGACGGACCCTTACCTACGAGCAGTACTTC; cdr3_aa: CSANLGRTLTYEQYF
d_call: TRBD1; v_call: TRBV25-1; cdr3_length: 17; clone_size: many; j_call: TRBJ1-2; cdr3_nt: TGTGCCAGCAGTGAATACTTCCCCGACAGGGCGAACTATGGCTACACCTTC; cdr3_aa: CASSEYFPDRANYGYTF
d_call: -; v_call: TRBV7-2; cdr3_length: 15; clone_size: many; j_call: TRBJ2-1; cdr3_nt: TGTGCCAGCAGCTTAGAGTTTGGTGGCCACAATGAGCAGTTCTTC; cdr3_aa: CASSLEFGGHNEQFF
d_call: -; v_call: TRBV4-2; cdr3_length: 15; clone_size: few; j_call: TRBJ2-2; cdr3_nt: TGTGCCAGCGCCCGCGGGCTACCGTATACCGGGGAGCTGTTTTTT; cdr3_aa: CASARGLPYTGELFF
d_call: TRBD2; v_call: TRBV7-8; cdr3_length: 16; clone_size: few; j_call: TRBJ2-2; cdr3_nt: TGTGCCAGCAGCCCATGGGGGGGAATCAACACCGGGGAGCTGTTTTTT; cdr3_aa: CASSPWGGINTGELFF
d_call: TRBD2; v_call: TRBV19; cdr3_length: 17; clone_size: many; j_call: TRBJ2-1; cdr3_nt: TGTGCCAGTAGTACCCGACCGGGACTAGCGGCCTACAATGAGCAGTTCTTC; cdr3_aa: CASSTRPGLAAYNEQFF
d_call: TRBD2; v_call: TRBV29-1; cdr3_length: 17; clone_size: many; j_call: TRBJ2-1; cdr3_nt: TGCAGCACCCGGCCAAGCGGGGGGCACAGCTCCTACAATGAGCAGTTCTTC; cdr3_aa: CSTRPSGGHSSYNEQFF
d_call: -; v_call: TRBV12-3/TRBV12-4; cdr3_length: 14; clone_size: -; j_call: TRBJ2-7; cdr3_nt: TGTGCCAGCAGACCGGGACACGGATCCTACGAGCAGTACTTC; cdr3_aa: CASRPGHGSYEQYF
d_call: -; v_call: TRBV29-1; cdr3_length: 12; clone_size: many; j_call: TRBJ1-2; cdr3_nt: TGCAGCGTTGAGGGGGGCCGTTATGGCTACACCTTC; cdr3_aa: CSVEGGRYGYTF
d_call: -; v_call: TRBV18; cdr3_length: 12; clone_size: -; j_call: TRBJ1-1; cdr3_nt: TGTGCCAGCTCACCCTCCGACGCTGAAGCTTTCTTT; cdr3_aa: CASSPSDAEAFF
d_call: -; v_call: TRBV27; cdr3_length: 17; clone_size: many; j_call: TRBJ2-1; cdr3_nt: TGTGCCAGCAGTTCACTCCCAGGAACCCGGAATTCCAATGAGCAGTTCTTC; cdr3_aa: CASSSLPGTRNSNEQFF
d_call: TRBD2; v_call: TRBV6-2/TRBV6-3; cdr3_length: 14; clone_size: many; j_call: TRBJ2-3; cdr3_nt: TGTGCCAGCATTACGGGACTAGCTGCAGATACGCAGTATTTT; cdr3_aa: CASITGLAADTQYF
d_call: -; v_call: TRBV20-1; cdr3_length: 14; clone_size: many; j_call: TRBJ2-7; cdr3_nt: TGCAGTGCCTGGGGCCCTTTAAGCTCCTACGAGCAGTACTTC; cdr3_aa: CSAWGPLSSYEQYF
d_call: -; v_call: TRBV15; cdr3_length: 15; clone_size: many; j_call: TRBJ2-1; cdr3_nt: TGTGCCACCAGCAGAGATGAGGGGTTTTACAATGAGCAGTTCTTC; cdr3_aa: CATSRDEGFYNEQFF
d_call: TRBD1; v_call: TRBV29-1; cdr3_length: 12; clone_size: few; j_call: TRBJ1-2; cdr3_nt: TGCAGCGTGCGACAGGGGTTCTATGGCTACACCTTC; cdr3_aa: CSVRQGFYGYTF
d_call: TRBD2; v_call: TRBV27; cdr3_length: 15; clone_size: many; j_call: TRBJ2-1; cdr3_nt: TGTGCCAGCAGTTATAGCGGGGGCCCGTTGAATGAGCAGTTCTTC; cdr3_aa: CASSYSGGPLNEQFF
d_call: -; v_call: TRBV12-3/TRBV12-4; cdr3_length: 14; clone_size: -; j_call: TRBJ2-7; cdr3_nt: TGTGCCAGCGGATTCGCGGGACGCACCTACGAGCAGTACTTC; cdr3_aa: CASGFAGRTYEQYF
d_call: -; v_call: TRBV12-3/TRBV12-4; cdr3_length: 17; clone_size: many; j_call: TRBJ2-7; cdr3_nt: TGTGCCAGCAGTCCCACCTGGGGTTGGGCTAGTGGAAACGAGCAGTACTTC; cdr3_aa: CASSPTWGWASGNEQYF